This T cell receptor (beta chain) was sequenced during a study of beta chain features in type 1 diabetes. Sorting based on CD45RO/CCR7/CD25/CD127/CD95/CD27 separated CD4+ naive, central memory, regulatory and stem cell-like memory cells. General study results and limits: Short templates might get an advantage during PCR, and this would be equal in patients and controls.

With regard to this clone: Its cognate antigen is unknown.

Since all of the isolated RNA was reverse transcribed, expressed TCRB transcripts were what got sequenced. Sequenced by immunoSEQ multiplex PCR; TCRdb stores in-frame clones only, minus some. The sample carries roughly 150,000 clones, around 8% recorded once. The sequenced material came from central memory CD4+ T cells from blood. The TCR was taken from a man younger than 35 in good health.

CDR3 nucleotides: TGTGCCAGCTCACCACCGGGCGAGACCCAGTACTTC. Translation gives CASSPPGETQYF. V gene TRBV18 combines with J gene TRBJ2-5; D remains unclear. The CDR3 length is 12 residues. The ends were cut back, 0 bases at V and 5 bases at J, with 4 bases in the middle. Germline CDR1 KGHSH, CDR2 LQKENI.